Listed here are 24 T cell receptor beta chains from one sample, sequenced in a study of T cell responses to AZD1222 COVID-19 vaccine. Profiling relied on immunoSEQ multiplex PCR, and the TCRdb table lists in-frame clones only, not all of them. The repertoire consists of about 160,000 clones, with 91% occurring once and the leading ten covering 4.4%. The sample was peripheral blood, taken on day 0 of AZD1222 vaccination. These receptors originate from an adult in good health.

The rearrangement links TRBV5-1 to TRBJ1-1; 10 nucleotides line up with TRBD1. The V and J ends lost 3 bases and 3 bases, in that order; junction bases with no gene match: 5. Germline V lookup: CDR1 SGHRS, CDR2 YFSETQ. This CDR3 spans 15 amino acids. The CDR3: CASSSGQGGYTEAFF. The CDR3 DNA follows: TGCGCCAGCAGCTCTGGACAGGGGGGGTACACTGAAGCTTTCTTT.

The count of this clone is one. This sequence joins TRBV29-1 and TRBJ1-4; 7 nucleotides line up with TRBD1. Germline loops: CDR1 SQVTM, CDR2 ANQGSEA. Unmatched junction bases numbered 7, after V lost 7 bases and J lost 5 bases. This CDR3 has 13 amino acids. In DNA form, the CDR3 reads TGCAGCGCCCGGACAGGTACCAATGAAAAACTGTTTTTT. This sequence encodes CSARTGTNEKLFF.

DNA of the CDR3: TGTGCCAGCAGCTCACTCACAGGGCCCAAAGCTTTCTTT. Amino acid sequence: CASSSLTGPKAFF. The rearrangement joins TRBV7-2 to TRBJ1-1; D is perhaps TRBD1 (6 bases). The CDR3 is 13 amino acids. Germline CDR1 SGHTA, CDR2 FQGNSA. With 4 bases removed from V and 9 bases from J, the gap between germline ends came to 15 bases.

The rearrangement joins TRBV18 to TRBJ2-7; 9 nucleotides align to TRBD2. The CDR3 loop spans 18 amino acids. Germline V gene data show CDR1 as KGHSH and CDR2 as LQKENI. V was pared by 3 bases and J by 0 bases, with 12 bases of the junction left unmatched. The CDR3 here is CASSPYIFSGSSSYEQYF. The CDR3 bases are TGTGCCAGCTCACCCTACATATTTAGCGGGAGTTCCTCCTACGAGCAGTACTTC.

The V call is TRBV28, the J call TRBJ1-5; TRBD1 matches 7 bases. The CDR3 has 14 residues. Unmatched junction bases numbered 7, after V lost 7 bases and J lost 4 bases. Germline loops: CDR1 MDHEN, CDR2 SYDVKM. The chain's CDR3 is CASTQDRRNQPQHF. CDR3 in DNA: TGTGCCAGCACCCAGGACAGGCGTAATCAGCCCCAGCATTTT. The whole variable domain, filled in from reference TRBV28 and TRBJ1-5, reads DVKVTQSSRYLVKRTGEKVFLECVQDMDHENMFWYRQDPGLGLRLIYFSYDVKMKEKGDIPEGYSVSREKKERFSLILESASTNQTSMYLCASTQDRRNQPQHFGDGTRLSIL.

CDR3 nucleotides: TGTGCCAGCAGCGCAGGAGGAAATTCACCCCTCCACTTT. Its translation: CASSAGGNSPLHF. The chain links TRBV9 to TRBJ1-6; D remains ambiguous. V lost 3 bases and J 7 bases, leaving 8 bases between the germline ends. The CDR3 is 13 residues long. Germline loops: CDR1 SGDLS, CDR2 YYNGEE.

The rearrangement uses TRBV5-1 and TRBJ1-1; 7 bases are a match to TRBD1. CDR3 length equals 14 residues. J was trimmed by 0 bases and V by 5 bases; bases with no gene match: 4. Germline lookup yields CDR1 SGHRS and CDR2 YFSETQ. DNA for the CDR3: TGCGCCAGCAGTACCGGGACAGTGAACACTGAAGCTTTCTTT. Protein: CASSTGTVNTEAFF.

V gene TRBV19 combines with J gene TRBJ1-5; D is undetermined. Germline CDR1 and CDR2: LNHDA and SQIVND (reference sequence). V dropped 6 bases and J dropped 4 bases, with 22 bases sitting between them. CDR3 length: 17 amino acids. The CDR3 nucleotides are TGTGCCAGTAGAAACCTTGATAGTCGAGGGAATAATCAGCCCCAGCATTTT. As protein: CASRNLDSRGNNQPQHF.

The chain joins TRBV5-1 to TRBJ1-1; D is possibly TRBD1 (5 bases). The V gene lost 0 bases and the J gene lost 6 bases, with 15 bases spanning the gap. CDR1 and CDR2 (germline): SGHRS, YFSETQ. The length of the CDR3 is 15 residues. The chain's CDR3 is CASSLVTPGRSEAFF. CDR3 sequence (DNA): TGCGCCAGCAGCTTGGTTACCCCAGGGCGCTCTGAAGCTTTCTTT.

This chain links TRBV20-1 with TRBJ2-3; D might be TRBD1 or TRBD2, each matching 5 bases. CDR3 length: 17 residues. Trimming removed 3 bases from V and 2 bases from J, with 21 bases in between. CDR1 DFQATT and CDR2 SNEGSKA come from the germline V gene (reference sequence). This chain's CDR3 is CSASLRGRGVNTDTQYF. Here the CDR3 DNA reads TGCAGTGCTAGTCTCCGAGGGAGAGGGGTCAACACAGATACGCAGTATTTT.

The V gene is TRBV5-5, the J gene TRBJ2-3, with D unclear. The V gene's germline CDR1 is SGHKS and CDR2 YYEKEE (reference sequence). The CDR3 loop spans 14 amino acids. V was pared by 2 bases and J by 0 bases, with 7 bases between. The CDR3 DNA follows: TGTGCCAGCAGCTTCATACAGAGCACAGATACGCAGTATTTT. Encoded protein: CASSFIQSTDTQYF.

This chain joins TRBV6-5 and TRBJ1-2; perhaps TRBD1 as D (5 bases). Germline V gene data show CDR1 as MNHEY and CDR2 as SVGAGI. V was clipped by 7 bases and J by 8 bases, with 14 bases between them. CDR3 length: 12 amino acids. CDR3 bases: TGTGCCAGCACACTCGCGGGGGACGGCTACACCTTC. Residues: CASTLAGDGYTF.

This clone came up a few times. V usage is TRBV2 and J usage is TRBJ2-5; 7 positions match TRBD1. The CDR3 has 14 residues. Per germline, CDR1 SNHLY and CDR2 FYNNEI. V was clipped by 6 bases and J by 0 bases; unmatched bases: 4. CDR3 DNA: TGTGCCAGCAGCGTGGACAGGCACCAAGAGACCCAGTACTTC. Translation: CASSVDRHQETQYF.

The chain combines TRBV11-2 with TRBJ2-7; 7 bases match TRBD2. V shed 0 bases and J 3 bases; nucleotides not matched to a gene: 5. In germline, CDR1 is SGHAT, CDR2 FQNNGV. This CDR3 has 15 residues. Here the CDR3 reads CASSLDEVAGYEQYF. Here the CDR3 DNA reads TGTGCCAGCAGCTTAGATGAGGTAGCGGGCTACGAGCAGTACTTC.

This rearrangement joins TRBV5-6 to TRBJ1-5, with TRBD1 identical over 12 bases. V lost 5 bases to trimming and J lost 1 base; unmatched junction nucleotides: 4. Germline CDR1 SGHDT, CDR2 YYEEEE. The CDR3 contains 16 residues. Written as DNA, the CDR3 is TGTGCCAGCAGTTCCGGGACAGGGGGCAGCAATCAGCCCCAGCATTTT. Translation gives CASSSGTGGSNQPQHF. Together with reference TRBV5-6 and TRBJ1-5, the CDR3 gives the full variable domain: DAGVTQSPTHLIKTRGQQVTLRCSPKSGHDTVSWYQQALGQGPQFIFQYYEEEERQRGNFPDRFSGHQFPNYSSELNVNALLLGDSALYLCASSSGTGGSNQPQHFGDGTRLSIL.

This clone appeared once. The CDR3 DNA reads as TGTGCCAGTAGTCCAGACAGGGGGCTTGAGCAGTTCTTC. This gives the protein CASSPDRGLEQFF. The chain links TRBV19 to TRBJ2-1, with TRBD1 matching over 10 bases. The germline gives CDR1 LNHDA, CDR2 SQIVND (reference sequence). CDR3 size: 13 residues. V trimming: 5 bases; J trimming: 9 bases; junction bases outside the gene matches: 4.

As for this clone: One end of the junction is discordant with germline, which a read error may explain. V usage is TRBV5-5 and J usage is TRBJ2-7, with 7 nucleotides matching TRBD1. CDR3 size: 12 residues. CDR1 is SGHKS, CDR2 YYEKEE, per germline (reference sequence). DNA of the CDR3: TGTGCCAGCAGCTTGGCGGAAGACAGGGTAGCCTTC. This translates into CASSLAEDRVAF.

The V gene is TRBV25-1, the J gene TRBJ1-2; no definite D call. The CDR3 sequence is 14 residues long. Germline CDR1 MGHDK, CDR2 SYGVNS. V was shortened by 4 bases and J by 8 bases, with 17 bases between the two germline ends. The DNA of the CDR3 is TGTGCCAGCAGTGCAGGTGGCGTTCGTCACGGCTACACCTTC. Its translation: CASSAGGVRHGYTF.

The CDR3 spells CASRDLNYGYTF. CDR3 bases: TGTGCCAGCAGGGATCTTAACTATGGCTACACCTTC. The chain is built from TRBV2 and TRBJ1-2; D ambiguous. Germline CDR1 SNHLY, CDR2 FYNNEI. This CDR3 region has 12 residues. Trimming removed 6 bases from V and 1 base from J, with 6 bases in between.

This sequence joins TRBV6-5 and TRBJ2-3, with TRBD2 matching 9 bases. CDR1 MNHEY and CDR2 SVGAGI come from the germline V gene. The ends lost 2 bases at V and 8 bases at J; junction bases unmatched: 11. The CDR3 covers 16 residues. The CDR3 loop reads CASSYPSGIEVGTQYF. The CDR3 bases are TGTGCCAGCAGTTACCCTAGCGGGATAGAGGTGGGTACGCAGTATTTT.

This rearrangement joins TRBV7-9 to TRBJ2-2; possible D gene TRBD2, 6 bases. This CDR3 spans 16 amino acids. In germline, CDR1 is SEHNR, CDR2 FQNEAQ (reference sequence). V was pared by 3 bases and J by 9 bases, with 20 bases between. The CDR3 DNA reads TGTGCCAGCAGCTTGTTCAGGGACGGGAGACATTGGGAGCTGTTTTTT. It yields the protein CASSLFRDGRHWELFF.

The chain couples TRBV6-5 to TRBJ1-4; D remains unclear. V was cut by 6 bases and J by 8 bases, with 13 bases left in between. The germline V gene encodes CDR1 MNHEY and CDR2 SVGAGI. The CDR3 covers 13 residues. This CDR3 is CASSRGYGEKLFF. CDR3 DNA: TGTGCCAGCAGCCGAGGGTACGGGGAAAAACTGTTTTTT.

The J gene is TRBJ2-1, the V gene TRBV5-1; D is undetermined. Germline-derived CDR1 and CDR2 are SGHRS and YFSETQ. The length of the CDR3 is 15 residues. Trimming stripped 3 bases from V and 5 bases from J, with 15 bases between. The CDR3 protein is CASSSPRSSHNEQFF. CDR3 coding DNA: TGCGCCAGCAGCTCCCCCCGCAGTTCCCACAATGAGCAGTTCTTC.

This clone came up once. The chain uses TRBV13 and TRBJ2-3; 13 nucleotides line up with TRBD2. Per germline, CDR1 PRHDT and CDR2 FYEKMQ (reference sequence). The CDR3 is 16 residues long. Trimming took 5 bases from V and 5 from J; bases not matched to a gene: 7. This chain's CDR3 is CASSDDGLAGEDTQYF. The CDR3 bases are TGTGCCAGCAGCGACGACGGACTAGCGGGAGAAGATACGCAGTATTTT.